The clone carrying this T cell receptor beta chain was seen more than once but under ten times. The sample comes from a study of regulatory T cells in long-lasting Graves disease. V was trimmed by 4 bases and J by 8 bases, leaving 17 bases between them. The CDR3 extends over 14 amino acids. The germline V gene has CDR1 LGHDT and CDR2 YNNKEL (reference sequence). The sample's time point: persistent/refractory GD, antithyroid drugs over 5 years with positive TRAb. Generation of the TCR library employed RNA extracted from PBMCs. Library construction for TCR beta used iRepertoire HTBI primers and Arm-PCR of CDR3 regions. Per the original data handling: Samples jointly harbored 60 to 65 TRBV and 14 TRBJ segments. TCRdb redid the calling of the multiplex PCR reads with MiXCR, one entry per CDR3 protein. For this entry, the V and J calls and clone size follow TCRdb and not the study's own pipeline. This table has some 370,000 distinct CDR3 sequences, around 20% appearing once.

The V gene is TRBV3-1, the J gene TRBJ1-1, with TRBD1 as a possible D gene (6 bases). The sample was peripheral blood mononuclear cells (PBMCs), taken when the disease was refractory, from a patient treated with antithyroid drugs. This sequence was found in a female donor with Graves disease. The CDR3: CASSPLIRGQEAFF. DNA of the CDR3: TGTGCCAGCAGCCCCCTTATACGGGGACAAGAAGCTTTCTTT.